This entry describes one T cell receptor (beta chain). At one end, the junction sequence differs from germline, possibly due to a read error. The data derive from a study of cytomegalovirus exposure and HLA in healthy donors. The CDR3 has 18 residues. The germline V gene has CDR1 SGHAT and CDR2 FQDESV (reference sequence). The repertoire was sequenced with immunoSEQ multiplex PCR; TCRdb's copy has only in-frame clones and lacks some. The table lists under 75,000 clones, approximately 92% of them singletons. V usage is TRBV11-1 and J usage is TRBJ2-7, with 16 nucleotides matching TRBD2. Sequencing input: PBMCs. The TCR was taken from a man between 18 and 29 years old in good health and CMV-seropositive. The CDR3, as DNA: TGTACCAGCAGCTTAGTCCGCCGGGGACTAGCGGGAGGGGAAGAGCAGTACTTC. Protein: CTSSLVRRGLAGGEEQYF.